This record looks at one T cell receptor beta chain sequence and its context. As yet, its antigen is unknown. Sequencing was performed with immunoSEQ multiplex PCR; in TCRdb, only in-frame clones are kept and a portion is missing. The repertoire holds 440,000 or so clones, with roughly 90% as singletons. This specimen belongs to a study of Ad26.COV2.S vaccination and SARS-CoV-2 variants. Study outcomes and limitations: A substantial breadth of spike-specific CD8+ and CD4+ T cell responses after vaccination has been reported. Vaccine recipients posted higher spike-specific TCR breadth than their placebo counterparts.

The CDR3 is 17 residues long. The V and J ends lost 3 bases and 2 bases respectively, with 19 bases between them. CDR1 and CDR2 (germline): WSHSY, SAAADI. Described treatment: some 19 received Ad26.COV2.S at low or high dose, single or two shots; several received placebo; per-sample allocation not given. Day 63 after the first vaccine or placebo injection was the time point for sampling. The vaccine delivered Wuhan-strain SARS-CoV-2 spike through an Ad26 vector. This material consisted of peripheral blood, taken in a trial of Ad26.COV2.S vaccine versus placebo. The sequence was collected from a person between 18 and 65 years old who received the Ad26.COV2.S COVID-19 vaccine or a placebo. The rearrangement links TRBV10-2 to TRBJ2-5; a possible D gene is TRBD1 (6 bases). Written as DNA, the CDR3 is TGCGCCAGCAGTGAAGGTGTGGACAGCAGCATGCAAGAGACCCAGTACTTC. It codes for CASSEGVDSSMQETQYF.